This entry is about one T cell receptor beta chain. What it recognizes is unknown. The CDR3 is made up of 14 amino acids. The germline gives CDR1 SEHNR, CDR2 FQNEAQ (reference sequence). The junction had 13 bases not matched to a gene; V was cut back by 6 bases and J by 11 bases. TCRdb called the 5' RACE reads again in MiXCR, with one record for every CDR3 protein. The sample yields 62,000 or so distinct CDR3 sequences, 22% seen once. Whole-study results and caveats: Tumor Treg TCRs overlapped most with tumor naive CD4+ cells. Whole repertoires were not studied in the larger cohort, only one V-J beta rearrangement.

Material: memory CD4+ T cells sorted from a lymph node. Subset given: memory CD4+ T cells, CD4+CD45RO+CD25-. This TCR was sampled from a female donor with breast cancer. The chain carries TRBV7-9 and TRBJ2-3; 8 nucleotides align to TRBD2. The CDR3 coding sequence is TGTGCCAGCAGAGTAACTAGCGGTTCGGGGGGGCAGTATTTT. As protein: CASRVTSGSGGQYF.